This TCR beta chain was identified during a study of T-cell reconstitution after alpha-beta-depleted transplantation in children. Regarding the study as a whole: Some patients' high day-60 TCRbeta diversity was traced to surviving recipient T cells and thymic progenitors. By about two months after transplant, alpha-beta T cells reportedly arose from several hundred graft clones that had expanded.

The CDR3 is made up of 15 amino acids. V shed 4 bases and J shed 6 bases, with 17 bases lying between them. The germline gives CDR1 SGDLS, CDR2 YYNGEE. A library of TCRbeta sequences, prepared with unique molecular identifiers, was generated. Using its own MiXCR run on the PCR reads, TCRdb lists one record per CDR3 protein. The sample carries 800,000 to 1,000,000 distinct CDR3 sequences, around 30% recorded once. This clonotype was seen a few times. No antigen is known for it. The material was PBMCs, mostly from graft donor cells, obtained 360 days after TCRalphabeta/CD19-depleted stem cell transplant. The chain combines TRBV9 with TRBJ2-1, with D perhaps matching TRBD2 (6 bases). This sequence originates from a boy under three years old who had a stem cell transplant for SCID, so the T cells may come from the graft donor. The CDR3 coding sequence is TGTGCCAGCAGCCCCGAGCGGGCGTACGGCAATGAGCAGTTCTTC. Translated: CASSPERAYGNEQFF.